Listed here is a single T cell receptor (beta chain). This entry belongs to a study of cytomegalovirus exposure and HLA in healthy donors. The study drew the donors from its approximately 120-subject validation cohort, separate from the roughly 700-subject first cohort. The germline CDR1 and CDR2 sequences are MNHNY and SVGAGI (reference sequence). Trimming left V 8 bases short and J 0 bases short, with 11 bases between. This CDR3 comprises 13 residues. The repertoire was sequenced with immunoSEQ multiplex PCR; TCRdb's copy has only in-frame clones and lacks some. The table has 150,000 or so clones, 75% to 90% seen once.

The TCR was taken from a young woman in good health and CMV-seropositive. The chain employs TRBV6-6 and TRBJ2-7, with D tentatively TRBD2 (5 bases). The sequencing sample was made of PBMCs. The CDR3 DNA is TGTGCCAGCGGATACGGGGACTCCTACGAGCAGTACTTC. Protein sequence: CASGYGDSYEQYF.